Listed below are T cell receptor beta chains from one sample, sequenced in a study of blood T cell repertoires in COVID-19. The table came from immunoSEQ multiplex PCR; TCRdb's copy has only in-frame clones and leaves some out. This sample yields over 400,000 clones, of which 86% are seen a single time; roughly 1.4% belongs to the top ten. The sequencing input was peripheral blood. These receptors came from a woman aged 30 to 39 with active or convalescent COVID-19. The CDR3 runs from the conserved cysteine through the conserved F or W. Each record gives: clone size, J gene, D gene, V gene, CDR3 DNA, CDR3 protein. A D gene is named only where the DNA matches it firmly. Expanded clones are given a class, and other clones once, few, many or no size at all.

. | TRBJ1-2 | TRBD1 | TRBV4-1 | TGCGCCAGCAGCCAAGTAAGGACAGGGGCTAACTATGGCTACACCTTC | CASSQVRTGANYGYTF
once | TRBJ2-5 | TRBD1 | TRBV5-5 | TGTGCCAGCAGCCTCTATCAAACAGGGGAAACTGAGACCCAGTACTTC | CASSLYQTGETETQYF
. | TRBJ1-6 | . | TRBV19 | TGTGCCACTAGACAGGAATATAATTCACCCCTCCACTTT | CATRQEYNSPLHF
. | TRBJ2-7 | TRBD2 | TRBV5-6 | TGTGCCAGCAGCATAAGCGGGGGCCTATACGAGCAGTACTTC | CASSISGGLYEQYF
. | TRBJ1-4 | . | TRBV7-9 | TGTGCCAGCAGTCAGACTCTAGGGGTGAATGAAAAACTGTTTTTT | CASSQTLGVNEKLFF
. | TRBJ1-2 | . | TRBV29-1 | TGCAGCGTTGTAGGACAGCCGAACTATGGCTACACCTTC | CSVVGQPNYGYTF
. | TRBJ1-1 | . | TRBV10-3 | TGTGCCATCAGTGAGTCGCAGATTGAAGCTTTCTTT | CAISESQIEAFF
. | TRBJ2-7 | . | TRBV5-8 | TGTGCCAGCAGCTTACAGGGAATCTCCTACTACGAGCAGTACTTC | CASSLQGISYYEQYF
once | TRBJ1-2 | TRBD1 | TRBV5-1 | TGCGCCAGCAGCACGACAGGGGGCAGGGGTGGCTACACCTTC | CASSTTGGRGGYTF
. | TRBJ1-3 | TRBD1 | TRBV3-1/TRBV3-2 | TGTGCCAGCAGCCAAGTCTCTGGACAGGGACCGGGAAACACCATATATTTT | CASSQVSGQGPGNTIYF
. | TRBJ2-3 | . | TRBV2 | TGTGCCAGCAGTGAAATGGCTTCAACGCAGTATTTT | CASSEMASTQYF
. | TRBJ2-7 | TRBD1 | TRBV6-5 | TGTGCCAGCAGTACCACAGGGGGATTGTCCTACGAGCAGTACTTC | CASSTTGGLSYEQYF
few | TRBJ2-4 | . | TRBV23-1 | TGCGCCAGCAGTCAAAGGGACAAGGAACTAGCCAAAAACATTCAGTACTTC | CASSQRDKELAKNIQYF
. | TRBJ2-1 | TRBD1 | TRBV5-4 | TGTGCCAGCAGCACCGAGGGGGGGACAGGGGGCGCATATGAGCAGTTCTTC | CASSTEGGTGGAYEQFF
. | TRBJ2-1 | . | TRBV30 | TGTGCCTGGAGTGTGACTTCTCTCTCCTACAATGAGCAGTTCTTC | CAWSVTSLSYNEQFF
. | TRBJ2-5 | TRBD2 | TRBV6-2/TRBV6-3 | TGTGCCAGCAGTGGGACTATCCAAGAGACCCAGTACTTC | CASSGTIQETQYF
. | TRBJ1-6 | TRBD1 | TRBV7-9 | TGTGCCAGCAGCTTTTCGACAGGGGAGAAAGGTTCACCCCTCCACTTT | CASSFSTGEKGSPLHF
. | TRBJ1-1 | . | TRBV5-1 | TGCGCCAGCAGCTGGACCTTACAGGGTAACACTGAAGCTTTCTTT | CASSWTLQGNTEAFF
. | TRBJ2-3 | TRBD2 | TRBV5-8 | TGTGCCAGCAGCTCGAGACTAGCGGGGGGTCCAAACCCTAGCACAGATACGCAGTATTTT | CASSSRLAGGPNPSTDTQYF
. | TRBJ2-1 | . | TRBV27 | TGTGCCAGCAGTGGCCTAGGAGAGAACGGTTTCAATGAGCAGTTCTTC | CASSGLGENGFNEQFF
. | TRBJ2-3 | . | TRBV5-1 | TGCGCCAGCAGCTTGGCGGGTGTTCCGGCGCAGTATTTT | CASSLAGVPAQYF
. | TRBJ2-7 | TRBD1 | TRBV15 | TGTGCCACCAGCAGAGCTAGAGGCGACACAGGGGGCGCCTCCTACGAGCAGTACTTC | CATSRARGDTGGASYEQYF
. | TRBJ1-2 | TRBD1 | TRBV5-6 | TGTGCCAGCACCATCCCGGACAGGTACTATGGCTACACCTTC | CASTIPDRYYGYTF
. | TRBJ1-5 | . | TRBV21-1 | TGTGCCAGCAGCCTAAATCAGCCCCAGCATTTT | CASSLNQPQHF
. | TRBJ1-1 | . | TRBV5-1 | TGCGCCAGCAGCTTGTTAGAGGGATCGGAAGCTTTCTTT | CASSLLEGSEAFF
. | TRBJ2-5 | . | TRBV5-4 | TGTGCCAGCAGCCCGGGTCCAGTCCAAGAGACCCAGTACTTC | CASSPGPVQETQYF